The rows below give T cell receptor beta chains drawn from one sample of a study of T cells in Graves' hyperthyroidism and ophthalmopathy. Each CDR3 protein is one row after TCRdb ran MiXCR on the multiplex PCR reads. Found here are 300,000 to 400,000 distinct CDR3 sequences, 18% of them singletons; the top ten hold approximately 54%. The specimen was blood. The source is a woman aged 50 to 65 with Graves' hyperthyroidism. Each CDR3 is given with its conserved first and last residue. Each record gives: clone size, D gene, J gene, V gene, CDR3 protein, CDR3 DNA. D genes are given only for firm matches. Clone size is not always given. Where it is, it says once, few, many or a class for expanded clones.

few	.	TRBJ1-5	TRBV19	CASNTYTGSNQPQHF	TGTGCCAGTAACACCTATACGGGTAGCAATCAGCCCCAGCATTTT
.	.	TRBJ1-2	TRBV20-1	CSARLIRGRIYTF	TGCAGTGCTAGACTCATCCGGGGCAGAATCTACACCTTC
.	TRBD2	TRBJ2-5	TRBV5-1	CASSPGTSDQETQYF	TGCGCCAGCAGCCCCGGGACTAGCGACCAAGAGACCCAGTACTTC
.	TRBD2	TRBJ2-1	TRBV4-1	CASSRTSGANEQFF	TGCGCCAGCAGCCGGACTAGCGGGGCTAATGAGCAGTTCTTC
few	.	TRBJ1-2	TRBV27	CATIHGTFGYTF	TGTGCCACCATACACGGGACCTTTGGCTACACCTTC
once	.	TRBJ2-1	TRBV12-3/TRBV12-4	CASSLAPTGVQFF	TGTGCCAGCAGTTTAGCCCCCACGGGTGTGCAGTTCTTC
.	.	TRBJ2-2	TRBV18	CASSPVTPGDTGELFF	TGTGCCAGCTCACCAGTGACACCAGGGGACACCGGGGAGCTGTTTTTT
many	.	TRBJ1-4	TRBV3-1	CASSPTGQPTPTNEKLFF	TGTGCCAGCAGCCCTACTGGACAGCCTACCCCAACTAATGAAAAACTGTTTTTT
.	TRBD1	TRBJ2-4	TRBV6-2/TRBV6-3	CASKRTGVKNIQYF	TGTGCCAGCAAACGAACAGGGGTCAAAAACATTCAGTACTTC
.	.	TRBJ1-3	TRBV6-1	CASSEANHISGNTIYF	TGTGCCAGCAGTGAAGCCAACCATATCTCTGGAAACACCATATATTTT
.	.	TRBJ2-3	TRBV19	CAGSIDLVDTQYF	TGTGCCGGTAGTATAGATCTGGTAGATACGCAGTATTTT
many	.	TRBJ2-3	TRBV4-1	CASSQDSQAPDTQYF	TGCGCCAGCAGCCAAGATAGTCAGGCCCCAGATACGCAGTATTTT
.	TRBD2	TRBJ2-7	TRBV20-1	CSARIAGDYEQYF	TGCAGTGCTAGAATCGCGGGAGACTACGAGCAGTACTTC
.	TRBD1	TRBJ1-2	TRBV4-2	CASSRTRDSEGYTF	TGTGCCAGCAGCCGGACCCGGGACAGTGAAGGCTACACCTTC
.	.	TRBJ2-5	TRBV7-2	CASSSLGGSQETQYF	TGTGCCAGCAGCTCCCTAGGGGGGTCACAAGAGACCCAGTACTTC
.	.	TRBJ2-3	TRBV20-1	CSAHQTDTDTQYF	TGCAGTGCCCACCAGACAGACACAGATACGCAGTATTTT
few	.	TRBJ2-1	TRBV12-3/TRBV12-4	CASSRPLQTGPYNEQFF	TGTGCCAGCAGCCGTCCACTCCAGACAGGTCCCTACAATGAGCAGTTCTTC
.	TRBD2	TRBJ2-4	TRBV10-3	CAIKAGNGNDIQYF	TGTGCCATCAAAGCGGGGAATGGGAATGACATTCAGTACTTC
few	.	TRBJ2-6	TRBV12-5	CASGLSSSDLAPSGANVLTF	TGTGCTAGTGGTTTGTCTTCATCCGACCTGGCCCCCTCTGGGGCCAACGTCCTGACTTTC
.	TRBD2	TRBJ2-1	TRBV9	CASSELAAAYNEQFF	TGTGCCAGCAGCGAACTAGCGGCTGCCTACAATGAGCAGTTCTTC
few	TRBD1	TRBJ2-1	TRBV25-1	CASSDNRGKQNEQFF	TGTGCCAGCAGTGACAACAGGGGAAAACAGAATGAGCAGTTCTTC
many	.	TRBJ2-5	TRBV29-1	CSVEAGAETQYF	TGCAGCGTTGAGGCAGGGGCCGAGACCCAGTACTTC
few	TRBD2	TRBJ2-1	TRBV5-5	CASSLAPSGRDNEQFF	TGTGCCAGCAGCTTGGCCCCCAGCGGGAGAGACAATGAGCAGTTCTTC